The 10 T cell receptor beta chains below were found in one sample sequenced in a study of spatial heterogeneity in lung cancer. TCRdb itself ran the 5' RACE reads through MiXCR, one entry per CDR3 protein. The sample shows 20,000 to 25,000 distinct CDR3 sequences, 4.6% of them seen only once. Time point reported: sample taken at primary tumor resection. Tumor, nontumor lung or frozen PBMC supplied whole RNA, sequenced without sorting. Here the sequenced sample was PBMCs, taken at surgery. The receptors shown here come from a male donor with early-stage non-small cell lung cancer.

This clonotype was observed many times. The chain combines TRBV28 with TRBJ1-1, with TRBD1 matching 11 bases. The J segment lost 5 bases and the V segment lost 6 bases, leaving 11 bases of the junction unmatched. The germline gives CDR1 MDHEN, CDR2 SYDVKM. This CDR3 spans 16 amino acids. CDR3 nucleotides: TGTGCCAGCAGCTCACTTCCGGGACAGGGGGGTACTGAAGCTTTCTTT. Protein product: CASSSLPGQGGTEAFF. The complete variable domain, with remaining parts taken from reference TRBV28 and TRBJ1-1, reads DVKVTQSSRYLVKRTGEKVFLECVQDMDHENMFWYRQDPGLGLRLIYFSYDVKMKEKGDIPEGYSVSREKKERFSLILESASTNQTSMYLCASSSLPGQGGTEAFFGQGTRLTVV.

This clonotype was detected ten times or more. Here the CDR3 reads CSARDPTGNTEAFF. The CDR3 DNA is TGCAGTGCTAGAGATCCGACGGGGAACACTGAAGCTTTCTTT. The V call is TRBV20-1, the J call TRBJ1-1; D gene unclear. The V gene lost 0 bases and the J gene lost 1 base, with 9 bases spanning the gap. Per germline, CDR1 DFQATT and CDR2 SNEGSKA (reference sequence). The CDR3 has 14 amino acids.

The rearrangement joins TRBV12-3 or TRBV12-4 to TRBJ2-3; 13 nucleotides agree with TRBD2. CDR3 length equals 17 residues. J was trimmed by 1 base and V by 6 bases; bases with no gene match: 7. The CDR3 DNA reads as TGTGCCAGCAGCTTGTTGGGACTAGCGGGACGCACAGATACGCAGTATTTT. Translation gives CASSLLGLAGRTDTQYF.

This clonotype came up a few times. The genes are TRBV7-2 and TRBJ2-3, with 9 bases that match TRBD2. The CDR3 loop spans 15 amino acids. Germline V gene data show CDR1 as SGHTA and CDR2 as FQGNSA. Losses at the gene ends were 5 bases for V and 1 base for J; bases not matched to a gene: 4. The CDR3 loop reads CASSLRTSGTDTQYF. Here the CDR3 DNA reads TGTGCCAGCAGCCTGAGGACTAGCGGCACAGATACGCAGTATTTT.

This clonotype was observed many times. V usage is TRBV27 and J usage is TRBJ2-3; 9 bases line up with TRBD2. CDR1 MNHEY and CDR2 SMNVEV come from the germline V gene (reference sequence). This CDR3 contains 14 residues. CDR3 amino acids: CATNKRGGTDTQYF. CDR3 sequence (DNA): TGTGCTACGAATAAGCGGGGGGGCACAGATACGCAGTATTTT.

V gene TRBV27 combines with J gene TRBJ2-3, with D possibly matching TRBD1 (6 bases). The CDR3 consists of 15 residues. With 2 bases removed from V and 1 base from J, the gap between germline ends came to 10 bases. CDR1 is MNHEY, CDR2 SMNVEV, per germline (reference sequence). As DNA, the CDR3 is TGTGCCAGCAGTTTAACAGGGTTCGGCACAGATACGCAGTATTTT. Translation gives CASSLTGFGTDTQYF.

In this sample, this clonotype turned up many times. This sequence joins TRBV27 and TRBJ2-7; TRBD1 might be the D (6 bases). The CDR3 is made up of 17 amino acids. Germline CDR1 is MNHEY and CDR2 is SMNVEV (reference sequence). The ends were cut back, 2 bases at V and 2 bases at J, with 19 bases in the middle. Here the CDR3 reads CASSLNGQGINTYEQYF. The CDR3 nucleotides are TGTGCCAGCAGTTTAAATGGGCAGGGGATAAATACCTACGAGCAGTACTTC.

Ten or more counts support this clonotype. This chain joins TRBV28 and TRBJ2-7; possible D gene TRBD2, 6 bases. Germline-derived CDR1 and CDR2 are MDHEN and SYDVKM. V was clipped by 2 bases and J by 2 bases, with 13 bases between them. The CDR3 covers 15 residues. Here the CDR3 DNA reads TGTGCCAGCAGTTTAGGGCGGGACCTGACCTACGAGCAGTACTTC. It specifies CASSLGRDLTYEQYF.

This clonotype was counted many times. The chain recombines TRBV6-5 with TRBJ2-1, with 9 nucleotides matching TRBD1. The CDR3 totals 15 residues. Germline values: CDR1 MNHEY, CDR2 SVGAGI. The V segment lost 6 bases and the J segment 3 bases; nucleotides outside the gene matches: 6. This chain's CDR3 is CASRITGGDYNEQFF. The CDR3 DNA is TGTGCCAGCAGAATTACAGGGGGCGACTACAATGAGCAGTTCTTC.

This clonotype was counted at least ten times. V gene TRBV7-9 combines with J gene TRBJ2-6, with a weak D call TRBD2 (5 bases). The germline V and J ends were trimmed by 10 bases and 0 bases, with 16 bases remaining between them. Germline V gene lookup returns CDR1 SEHNR and CDR2 FQNEAQ (reference sequence). The CDR3 runs 16 residues. Here the CDR3 DNA reads TGTGCCACTTCTGACTACGGGCACTCTGGGGCCAACGTCCTGACTTTC. Translated, it gives CATSDYGHSGANVLTF.